The TCR beta chain under discussion was sequenced for a study of cytomegalovirus exposure and HLA in healthy donors. Study results and caveats: From TCR beta sequences, most subjects' HLA-A and HLA-B alleles were reportedly predicted accurately. In a later analysis, common viral pathogens appeared linked to several of the most significant clusters.

This PCR relied on a set of 60 Vbeta primers and 13 Jbeta primers. Here immunoSEQ multiplex PCR was the method, and the copy in TCRdb shows in-frame clones only, minus some. The sample includes roughly 81,000 clones, about 80% of them seen just once. A note on this clone: The antigen is undetermined.

CDR3 length: 14 residues. Trimming left V 2 bases short and J 11 bases short, with 16 bases between. In germline, CDR1 is MDHEN, CDR2 SYDVKM. The receptor's source is a young man in good health and CMV-seronegative. What was sequenced was PBMCs. The chain joins TRBV28 to TRBJ1-5; D perhaps matches TRBD1 (5 bases). CDR3 region: CASSLDRAARAQHF. The CDR3 DNA reads TGTGCCAGCAGTTTAGACAGAGCAGCAAGGGCCCAGCATTTT.